The 10 T cell receptor beta chains listed next were all sequenced from one sample in a study of a mutant IDH1 vaccine in newly diagnosed glioma. The antigens these receptors bind are not known. Here immunoSEQ multiplex PCR was the method, and the copy in TCRdb shows in-frame clones only, minus some. The data contain about 40,000 clones, 84% of them seen just once; the ten biggest clones take up about 2%. This sample's time point: week 11, during vaccination. With topical imiquimod, each dose of the vaccine consisted of 300 ug of mutant IDH1 20-mer peptide. The sample here was PBMCs, taken from a glioma patient whose treatment included an IDH1 peptide vaccine. These TCRs come from a man aged 35 to 55 with glioma.

There are a few counts of this clone. V usage is TRBV27 and J usage is TRBJ1-5; D may be TRBD1 (5 bases). Trimming removed 7 bases from V and 3 bases from J, with 16 bases in between. In germline, CDR1 is MNHEY, CDR2 SMNVEV (reference sequence). The CDR3 consists of 15 residues. The CDR3 protein is CASKSAGSPNQPQHF. The CDR3 nucleotides are TGTGCCAGCAAATCGGCAGGGAGCCCCAATCAGCCCCAGCATTTT.

The chain is built from TRBV25-1 and TRBJ2-7; weak D call: TRBD2 (5 bases). Germline values: CDR1 MGHDK, CDR2 SYGVNS. V dropped 5 bases and J dropped 2 bases, with 10 bases sitting between them. The CDR3 has 13 amino acids. CDR3 in DNA: TGTGCCAGCAGTCCCCCAGCGGCCTACGAGCAGTACTTC. Translated: CASSPPAAYEQYF.

CDR3 sequence: CASRLTQGSDTQYF. CDR3 sequence (DNA): TGTGCCAGCAGATTGACACAGGGGTCAGATACGCAGTATTTT. The rearrangement joins TRBV6-6 to TRBJ2-3; 7 nucleotides line up with TRBD1. The germline gives CDR1 MNHNY, CDR2 SVGAGI (reference sequence). The CDR3 contains 14 residues. V gave up 6 bases and J gave up 4 bases; unmatched junction bases: 7.

This clone was recorded only once. The rearrangement uses TRBV5-4 and TRBJ2-1; D possibly corresponds to TRBD2 (6 bases). With 6 bases removed from V and 7 bases from J, the gap between germline ends came to 17 bases. This CDR3 has 14 amino acids. Germline V CDR1 and CDR2: SGHNT, YYREEE (reference sequence). CDR3: CASTTGGIVNEQFF. The CDR3 DNA sequence: TGTGCCAGCACCACTGGAGGGATTGTAAATGAGCAGTTCTTC.

J is TRBJ2-5 and V is TRBV21-1; the D call in the table, TRBD1, was not verified against the DNA. TRBV21-1 is marked as a pseudogene. The CDR3 length is 15 residues. The CDR3 DNA reads as TGTGCCAGCAGCAAAGGAGGACAGGGGGGGGAGACCCAGTACTTC. Its protein product is CASSKGGQGGETQYF.

V usage is TRBV6-6 and J usage is TRBJ2-7, with D perhaps matching TRBD2 (5 bases). The CDR3 is 14 amino acids. In germline, CDR1 is MNHNY, CDR2 SVGAGI (reference sequence). Trimming took 2 bases from V and 4 from J, leaving 12 bases between them. The CDR3 DNA reads TGTGCCAGCAGTTACGGGAGAGAAGGGTACGAGCAGTACTTC. Its translation: CASSYGREGYEQYF.

V usage is TRBV9 and J usage is TRBJ2-2; 8 bases align to TRBD2. V lost 7 bases and J lost 6; bases outside the gene matches: 11. Germline assignment: CDR1 SGDLS and CDR2 YYNGEE. The CDR3 loop spans 15 amino acids. The CDR3 protein is CASPPTGGDAGELFF. The CDR3 DNA follows: TGTGCCAGCCCCCCCACCGGGGGGGACGCCGGGGAGCTGTTTTTT.

The chain combines TRBV12-5 with TRBJ2-1; TRBD2 agrees at 8 bases. Looked up from germline, CDR1 is LGHNT and CDR2 is FRNRAP. V was clipped by 0 bases and J by 8 bases; unmatched bases: 15. The CDR3 loop spans 18 amino acids. CDR3 residues: CASGLVRDGRATVDEQFF. The CDR3 DNA is TGTGCTAGTGGTTTGGTACGGGACGGGAGGGCCACGGTCGATGAGCAGTTCTTC.

This clone came up a few times. V gene TRBV9 combines with J gene TRBJ2-7; D unclear. The ends were cut back, 0 bases at V and 0 bases at J, with 7 bases in the middle. The V gene's germline CDR1 is SGDLS and CDR2 YYNGEE. The CDR3 has 14 amino acids. In nucleotides, the CDR3 is TGTGCCAGCAGCGTAGGAGTAAACTCCTACGAGCAGTACTTC. Amino acid sequence: CASSVGVNSYEQYF.

The count of this clone is one. Germline and junction disagree at one end, which may indicate a read error. J is TRBJ2-2 and V is TRBV7-7; tentatively, D is TRBD2 (6 bases). CDR1 and CDR2 (germline): SSHAT, FNYEAQ (reference sequence). The CDR3 spans 15 residues. The CDR3 nucleotides read TGTGCTAGCAGCTTAGCGGCGGCGAACACCGGGGAGCTGTTTTTT. As protein: CASSLAAANTGELFF.